This T cell receptor beta chain was obtained from a study of cytomegalovirus exposure and HLA in healthy donors (TCRdb year 2017). About the investigation overall: In an earlier analysis of approximately 640 of the donors, less than 350 Gb of sequence data and 117 million unique TCR beta sequences from roughly 190 million T cells were reported. Roughly 300 gigabases of sequencing data and 91 million or so unique TCR sequences made up an early release that covered roughly 670 HLA-typed donors. Of the approximately 400 genotyped donors, over 80% were placed in the genetic ancestry cluster associated with self-reported Caucasian donors. The aim of the study was to test whether cataloging public T cell receptors could identify signatures of past pathogen exposure. The study used immunosequencing to profile the T cell repertoires of about 670 subjects and linked those repertoires to cytomegalovirus serostatus. In addition to the first cohort of 500 to 850 subjects, a separate validation cohort of approximately 110 different subjects was used. The study combined high-throughput TCR immunosequencing, statistical association of individual TCRs with disease status, and machine learning to predict cytomegalovirus infection status. To study patterns of TCR occurrence, a later analysis re-analyzed previously published TCR beta repertoires from just over 650 donors and added high-resolution HLA genotyping. In the later analysis, no new phenotypic data were used to find candidate immune exposures; instead, reliance was placed on TCR beta sequences and their occurrence across donors. An earlier analysis of nearly 600 of the donors applied high-throughput TCR beta sequencing to assess whether each TCR beta V gene segment acted as functional or pseudogenic. Donor age, sex, ethnicity and CMV serostatus were compiled alongside the repertoire data. A later genetic analysis used genome-wide SNP genotypes for about 55% of the 666 donors, treating that subset as a discovery cohort. Every discovery cohort repertoire had been produced on one sequencing platform. HLA typing covered class I and class II loci at four-digit resolution. The number of donors typed differed by locus, with roughly 629-640 for A, B, C, DRB1 and DQB1, approximately 500 for DQA1, over 600 for DPA1, and 450 to 480 for DPB1. Several DR-DQ haplotypes were handled as single units for association and clustering because linkage in the cohort was strong. Across approximately 420 genotyped donors of the cohort, an average of about 240,000 unique TCR beta nucleotide sequences per donor were sequenced, and 15% to 20% of those sequences were non-productive. The full study reports these points: A cluster of highly shared sequence variants was judged likely to represent a technical artifact of the sequencing pipeline. The authors suggested that the approach could potentially be generalized to other disease states and immunological phenotypes. Sequencing depth was assumed to be roughly uniform across donors in the presence/absence analyses, though that assumption may not hold. CMV serostatus was the only immune exposure information available for the cohort. An association between a missense DCLRE1C variant and V-gene and J-gene trimming of TCR beta chains was found in a later genetic analysis and replicated in an independent cohort. Because counts were too low, some 16 rarely observed V segments, including chromosome 9 orphons, were excluded from the earlier analysis of 587 of the donors. Specific HLA alleles were associated with around 18,000 TCR beta sequences at a false discovery rate of 0.05 in a later analysis. Most TCR sequences were seen in very few donors, while some public TCRs were found in many individuals. In a later genetic analysis, fewer N-insertions in productive TCRs were reported among donors in an Asian-associated ancestry cluster than the 666-donor mean. According to a later analysis, most CMV-associated TCR beta chains appeared to be HLA-restricted, and the HLA associations seemed to be driven largely by CMV exposure. According to a later analysis, TCR association rates differed among HLA loci, with DRB1 alleles showing the most associated TCRs and HLA-C alleles showing the fewest. A total of 150 to 200 TCR beta chains were listed by the study as associated with cytomegalovirus. Strong co-occurrence of HLA alleles, especially DR and DQ, made assigning TCR associations to individual alleles difficult. A further reported finding was that TCR beta sequences accurately predicted the HLA-A and HLA-B alleles for most subjects in the first cohort. Several of the top co-occurrence clusters appeared to be linked to parvovirus B19, influenza, CMV and Epstein-Barr virus, according to a later analysis. Linkage disequilibrium might explain the correlated functional status among segregating V segments, but an unknown experimental factor could not be ruled out. The classifier was reported to diagnose cytomegalovirus status with high specificity and sensitivity in both the original cohort and the validation cohort. Only TCR beta chains were sequenced in this cohort, and the absence of alpha or paired-chain data limited detectable features. Because HLA typing was missing for some donors at each locus, association tests included only the typed subset. Compared with equally common non-associated chains, HLA-associated TCR beta chains in a later analysis were more clonally expanded and had lower generation probabilities. The 87-base-pair reads could not distinguish some IMGT-functional V segments, including TRBV6-2 and TRBV6-3, so those segments were excluded. In an earlier analysis of some 550 of the donors, most TCR beta V segments were observed in productive rearrangements about 87% or about 30% of the time, broadly matching IMGT annotations. In vitro tests confirmed that a few of the cytomegalovirus-associated TCR beta chains recognize cytomegalovirus antigens.

Library construction relied on the immunoSEQ multiplex PCR assay. A mixture of 60 forward primers for TCR Vbeta segments and 13 reverse primers for TCR Jbeta segments was used in the multiplex PCR. Amplification of the CDR3 region of rearranged TCR beta genes was performed with a multiplex PCR assay on genomic DNA. Amplified TCR beta libraries were sequenced as 87-base-pair reads on the Illumina HiSeq System. Turning to the authors' computational methods: Across the 600 to 700 repertoires, a later analysis counted some 81 million unique TCR beta chains, about 10 million of which were shared by at least two donors. Raw reads were error-corrected and collapsed into unique sequences with a nearest-neighbor algorithm that merged closely related sequences to remove PCR and sequencing errors. V, D and J gene segments were assigned by aligning CDR3 sequences to IMGT reference sequences. Each retained sequence needed at least a six-nucleotide match to both a V gene segment and a J gene segment. A rearrangement counted as productive if the CDR3 had no stop codons and remained in frame with V and J, and every other rearrangement counted as non-productive. CDR3 was defined according to IMGT convention as the region running from the second conserved V-encoded cysteine to the conserved J-encoded phenylalanine. Sequences without an unambiguous match to a single V gene segment were excluded from the earlier analysis of a few hundred of the donors. In an earlier analysis of several hundred of the donors, V segments were called functional above 56.7% productive rearrangements and were called segregating when the between-donor standard deviation exceeded 5%. To diagnose cytomegalovirus status from the catalog of TCR beta chain sequences, a statistical classification framework was built. A later analysis assigned V and J genes by comparing TCR nucleotide sequences with IMGT/GENE-DB human TR gene sequences. In a later analysis, CDR3 sequences and most-parsimonious VDJ recombination scenarios were assigned using the TCRdist pipeline. In a later analysis, every TCR beta chain was defined by the combination of its CDR3 amino acid sequence and its V-gene family, and reads without a unique V-gene family were dropped. To address suspected cross-contamination and a sequencing artifact, a later analysis removed approximately 600 highly shared, low-generation-probability nucleotide sequences. For each public chain, a later analysis derived a clonal expansion index from normalized ranks of inferred template counts within each repertoire. Generation probabilities in a later analysis came from a VDJ recombination model fitted to out-of-frame rearrangements, and those results were checked against IGoR. In a later analysis, hypergeometric tests were used to score TCR-TCR, TCR-HLA and TCR-CMV co-occurrence, with a repertoire-size bias correction applied to TCR pairs. False discovery rates were estimated in a later analysis by permuting HLA or CMV assignments 20 times. In a later analysis, co-occurring TCRs were grouped with DBSCAN, and TCRdist sequence similarity was added when clustering was performed within HLA-allele-positive subsets. For co-occurrence clustering, repertoires with fewer than 30,000 or more than 120,000 public chains were excluded, along with several repertoires with anomalous nucleotide sharing. As stored in TCRdb, this immuneACCESS dataset retains in-frame rearrangements with V and J assigned. A fraction of the clones does not appear; measured against another copy, unresolved V genes explain less than half of the discrepancy, and the remainder lacks a known reason. V, J and clone size are those of that table, while D and trimming were read from the DNA. The sample includes 200,000 to 250,000 clones, with around 81% observed a single time. The top ten clones comprise approximately 8.4% of the sample.

From a lookup of the germline V gene (reference sequence), CDR1 and CDR2 are SEHNR and FQNEAQ. There are 12 amino acids in the CDR3, from cysteine to phenylalanine inclusive. Only CDR3 DNA remains: 36 bases, in frame from the first base. As regards this clone: No antigen is known for it. Mismatch with germline at one junction end may stem from a read error.

In total, about 650 healthy bone marrow donors made up the cohort. At the time of sampling, every cohort member was nominally healthy, though immune exposures that went unrecorded were likely present. The donor tested CMV seropositive, placing the donor among the roughly 300 seropositive members of the cohort. Every donor gave a peripheral blood sample, and the peripheral blood mononuclear cells from that sample were used for TCR beta sequencing. The Qiagen DNeasy Blood Extraction Kit was used to extract genomic DNA from the blood cell samples. The sample was PBMCs. This receptor was identified in a woman aged 55 to 70 in good health and CMV-seropositive. Recombination connected TRBV7-9 to TRBJ1-2; the D gene remains uncertain. The DNA sequence is TGTTCCAGCAGCCTACCTAACTATGGCTACACCTTC. Translated, it gives CSSSLPNYGYTF.